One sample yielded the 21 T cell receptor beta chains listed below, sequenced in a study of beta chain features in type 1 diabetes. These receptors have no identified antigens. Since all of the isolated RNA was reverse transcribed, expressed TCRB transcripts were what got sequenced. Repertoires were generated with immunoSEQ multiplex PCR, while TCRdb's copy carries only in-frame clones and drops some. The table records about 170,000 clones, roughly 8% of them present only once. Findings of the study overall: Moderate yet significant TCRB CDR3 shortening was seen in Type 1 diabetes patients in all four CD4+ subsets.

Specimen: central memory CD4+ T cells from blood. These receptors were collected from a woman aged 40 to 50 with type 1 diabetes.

The CDR3 region is CSAPENEKLFF. The CDR3 nucleotides read TGCAGTGCTCCGGAGAATGAAAAACTGTTTTTT. V usage is TRBV20-1 and J usage is TRBJ1-4; unclear D gene. The CDR3 totals 11 residues. The germline V and J ends were trimmed by 5 bases and 5 bases, with 6 bases remaining between them. The germline V gene has CDR1 DFQATT and CDR2 SNEGSKA (reference sequence).

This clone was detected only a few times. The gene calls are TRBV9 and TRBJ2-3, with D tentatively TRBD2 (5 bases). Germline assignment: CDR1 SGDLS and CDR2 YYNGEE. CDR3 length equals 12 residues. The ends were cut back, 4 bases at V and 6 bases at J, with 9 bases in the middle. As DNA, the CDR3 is TGTGCCAGCAGCCCTTGGAGGGATACGCAGTATTTT. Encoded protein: CASSPWRDTQYF.

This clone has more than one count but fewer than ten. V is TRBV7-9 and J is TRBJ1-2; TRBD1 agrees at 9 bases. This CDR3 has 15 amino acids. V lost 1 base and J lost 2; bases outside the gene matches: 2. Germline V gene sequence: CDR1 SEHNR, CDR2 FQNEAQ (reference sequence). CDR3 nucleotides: TGTGCCAGCAGCTTAGGGACAGGGGACAACTATGGCTACACCTTC. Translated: CASSLGTGDNYGYTF.

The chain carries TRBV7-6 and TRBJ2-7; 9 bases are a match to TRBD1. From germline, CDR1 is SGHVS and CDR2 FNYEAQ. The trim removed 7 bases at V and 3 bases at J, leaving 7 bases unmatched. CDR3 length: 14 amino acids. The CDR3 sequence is CASTRQGDGYEQYF. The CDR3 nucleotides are TGTGCCAGCACCCGACAGGGGGATGGCTACGAGCAGTACTTC.

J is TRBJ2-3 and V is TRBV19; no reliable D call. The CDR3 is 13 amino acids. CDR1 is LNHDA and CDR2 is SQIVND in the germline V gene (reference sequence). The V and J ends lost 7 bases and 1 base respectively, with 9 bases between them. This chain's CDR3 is CASTLSGTDTQYF. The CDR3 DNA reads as TGTGCCAGTACCCTATCCGGCACAGATACGCAGTATTTT.

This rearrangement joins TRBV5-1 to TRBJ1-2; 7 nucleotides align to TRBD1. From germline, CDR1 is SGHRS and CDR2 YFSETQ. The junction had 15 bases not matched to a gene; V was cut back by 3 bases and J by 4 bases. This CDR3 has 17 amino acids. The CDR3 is CASSSPETTGAPYGYTF. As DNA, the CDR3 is TGCGCCAGCAGCTCGCCAGAGACTACAGGGGCCCCCTATGGCTACACCTTC.

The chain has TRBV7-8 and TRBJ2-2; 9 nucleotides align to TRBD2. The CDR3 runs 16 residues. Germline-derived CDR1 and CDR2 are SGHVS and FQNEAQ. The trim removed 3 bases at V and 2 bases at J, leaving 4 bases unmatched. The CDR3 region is CASSFSGGINTGELFF. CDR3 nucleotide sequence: TGTGCCAGCAGCTTCAGCGGGGGGATAAACACCGGGGAGCTGTTTTTT.

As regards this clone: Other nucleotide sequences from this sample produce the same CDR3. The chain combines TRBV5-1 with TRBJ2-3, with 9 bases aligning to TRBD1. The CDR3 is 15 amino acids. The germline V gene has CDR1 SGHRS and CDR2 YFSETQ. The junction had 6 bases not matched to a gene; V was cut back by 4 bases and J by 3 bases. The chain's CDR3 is CASSTGQGGTDTQYF. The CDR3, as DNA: TGCGCCAGCAGCACGGGACAGGGAGGTACAGATACGCAGTATTTT.

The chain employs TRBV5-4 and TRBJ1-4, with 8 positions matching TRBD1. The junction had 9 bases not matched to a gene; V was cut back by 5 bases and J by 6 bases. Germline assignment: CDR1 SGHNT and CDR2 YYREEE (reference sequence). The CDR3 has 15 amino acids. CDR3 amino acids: CASSTTGQGYEKLFF. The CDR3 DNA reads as TGTGCCAGCAGTACGACCGGACAGGGATATGAAAAACTGTTTTTT.

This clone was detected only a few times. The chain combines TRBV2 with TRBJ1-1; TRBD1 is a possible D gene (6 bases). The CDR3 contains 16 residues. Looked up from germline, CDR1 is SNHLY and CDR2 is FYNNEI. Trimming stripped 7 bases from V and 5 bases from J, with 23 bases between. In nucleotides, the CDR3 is TGTGCCAGCATCCCCACGGGGGGGCGAAGCAGGACTGAAGCTTTCTTT. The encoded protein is CASIPTGGRSRTEAFF.

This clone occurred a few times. The CDR3 DNA sequence: TGTGCCAGCAGTTACCGAGCGGGGGGCTACACCTTC. It translates to CASSYRAGGYTF. V usage is TRBV6-5 and J usage is TRBJ1-2; D is uncertain. Germline loops: CDR1 MNHEY, CDR2 SVGAGI. This CDR3 spans 12 amino acids. The ends were cut back, 2 bases at V and 8 bases at J, with 9 bases in the middle.

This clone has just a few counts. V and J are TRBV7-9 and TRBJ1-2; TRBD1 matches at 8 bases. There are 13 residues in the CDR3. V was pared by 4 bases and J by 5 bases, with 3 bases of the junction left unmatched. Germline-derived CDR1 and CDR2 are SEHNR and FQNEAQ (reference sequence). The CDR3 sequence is CASSSDRAYGYTF. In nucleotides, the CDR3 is TGTGCCAGCAGCTCGGACAGGGCTTATGGCTACACCTTC. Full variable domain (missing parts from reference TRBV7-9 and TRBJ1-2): DTGVSQNPRHKITKRGQNVTFRCDPISEHNRLYWYRQTLGQGPEFLTYFQNEAQLEKSRLLSDRFSAERPKGSFSTLEIQRTEQGDSAMYLCASSSDRAYGYTFGSGTRLTVV.

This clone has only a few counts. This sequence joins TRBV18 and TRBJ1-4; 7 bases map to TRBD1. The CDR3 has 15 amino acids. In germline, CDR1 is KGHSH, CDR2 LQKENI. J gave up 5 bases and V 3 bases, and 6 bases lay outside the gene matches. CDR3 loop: CASSPAQGINEKLFF. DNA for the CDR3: TGTGCCAGCTCACCGGCACAGGGGATCAATGAAAAACTGTTTTTT.

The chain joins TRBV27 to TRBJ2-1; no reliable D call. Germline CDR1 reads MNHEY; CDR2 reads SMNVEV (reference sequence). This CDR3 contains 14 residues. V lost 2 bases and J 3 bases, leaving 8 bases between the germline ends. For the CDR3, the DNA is TGTGCCAGCAGTTTAGGGCAACTCTACAATGAGCAGTTCTTC. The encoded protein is CASSLGQLYNEQFF.

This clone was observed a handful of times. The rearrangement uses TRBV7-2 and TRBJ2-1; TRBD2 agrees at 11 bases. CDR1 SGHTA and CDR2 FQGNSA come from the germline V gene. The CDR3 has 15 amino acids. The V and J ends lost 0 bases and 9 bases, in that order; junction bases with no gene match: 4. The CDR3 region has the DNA TGTGCCAGCAGCTTAGCACTAGCGGGAGCCGGTGAGCAGTTCTTC. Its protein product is CASSLALAGAGEQFF.

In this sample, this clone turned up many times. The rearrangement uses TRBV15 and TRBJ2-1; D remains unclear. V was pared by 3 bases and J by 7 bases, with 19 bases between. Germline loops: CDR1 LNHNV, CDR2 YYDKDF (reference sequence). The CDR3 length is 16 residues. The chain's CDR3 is CATSSIHSNLGNEQFF. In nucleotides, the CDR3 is TGTGCCACCAGCAGCATCCACAGTAATTTAGGAAATGAGCAGTTCTTC. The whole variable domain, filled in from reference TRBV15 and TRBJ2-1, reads DAMVIQNPRYQVTQFGKPVTLSCSQTLNHNVMYWYQQKSSQAPKLLFHYYDKDFNNEADTPDNFQSRRPNTSFCFLDIRSPGLGDTAMYLCATSSIHSNLGNEQFFGPGTRLTVL.

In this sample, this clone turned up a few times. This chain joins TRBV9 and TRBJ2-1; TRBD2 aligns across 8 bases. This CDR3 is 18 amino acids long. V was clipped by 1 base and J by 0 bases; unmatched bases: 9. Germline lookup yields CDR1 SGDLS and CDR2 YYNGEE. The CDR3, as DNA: TGTGCCAGCAGCGTAAAGTCTAGCGGGCGATTCTCCTACAATGAGCAGTTCTTC. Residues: CASSVKSSGRFSYNEQFF.

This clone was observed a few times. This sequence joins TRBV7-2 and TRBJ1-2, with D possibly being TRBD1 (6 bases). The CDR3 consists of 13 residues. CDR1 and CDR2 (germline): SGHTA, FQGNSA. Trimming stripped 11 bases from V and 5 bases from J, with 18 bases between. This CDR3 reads CAAFDRQRYGYTF. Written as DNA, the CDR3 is TGTGCCGCGTTTGACAGGCAGCGGTATGGCTACACCTTC.

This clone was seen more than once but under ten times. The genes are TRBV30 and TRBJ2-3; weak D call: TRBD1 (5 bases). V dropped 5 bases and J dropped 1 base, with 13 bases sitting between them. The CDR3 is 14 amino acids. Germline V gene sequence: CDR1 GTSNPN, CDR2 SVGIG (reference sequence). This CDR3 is CAWYPEGGTDTQYF. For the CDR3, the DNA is TGTGCCTGGTACCCGGAAGGGGGCACAGATACGCAGTATTTT.

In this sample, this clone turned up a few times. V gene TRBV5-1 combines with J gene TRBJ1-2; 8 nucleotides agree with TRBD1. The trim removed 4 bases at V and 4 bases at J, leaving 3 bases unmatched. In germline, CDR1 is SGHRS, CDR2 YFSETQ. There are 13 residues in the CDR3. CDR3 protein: CASSQDRVYGYTF. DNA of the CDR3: TGCGCCAGCAGCCAGGACAGGGTCTATGGCTACACCTTC.

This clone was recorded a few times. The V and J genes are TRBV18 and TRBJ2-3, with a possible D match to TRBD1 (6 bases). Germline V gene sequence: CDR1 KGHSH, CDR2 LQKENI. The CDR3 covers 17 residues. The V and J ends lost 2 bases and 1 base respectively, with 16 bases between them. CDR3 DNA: TGTGCCAGCTCACCATACGAGGCAGGGGTCGGCACAGATACGCAGTATTTT. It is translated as CASSPYEAGVGTDTQYF.